Each of the 4 T cell receptor beta chains below was sequenced from the same sample in a study of blood T cells in healthy people across ages (dated by TCRdb to between 2014 and 2016). Libraries were built with 5' RACE. The run used an Illumina HiSeq 2500. The second PCR ran for roughly 7 to 11 cycles and used a J-beta primer mix along with a sample-barcoded 5' primer. TCRdb's own reprocessing of the public reads used fastp at Q25 and MiXCR and kept productive beta chains. Rows merge per CDR3 protein into single entries with the most common DNA and genes. The sample data list more than 800,000 distinct CDR3 sequences, and under 30% of these were observed just once. The ten top clones hold around 16% of the sample. The sample comprised blood. The receptors originated from a woman over 75 in good health.

The chain recombines TRBV15 with TRBJ1-2; D unclear. The V gene lost 3 bases and the J gene lost 3 bases, with 14 bases spanning the gap. This CDR3 has 15 residues. The germline CDR1 and CDR2 sequences are LNHNV and YYDKDF (reference sequence). CDR3 sequence: CATSSQATEDYGYTF. CDR3 nucleotides: TGTGCCACCAGCAGCCAGGCTACAGAGGACTATGGCTACACCTTC.

This clonotype was picked up many times. The CDR3 nucleotides are TGTGCCAGCAGTTTGAATCGGGCCGGGAGGTCAGGGACCCAGTACTTC. Its translation: CASSLNRAGRSGTQYF. The chain employs TRBV12-3 or TRBV12-4 and TRBJ2-5; 7 bases are shared with TRBD2. Losses at the gene ends were 3 bases for V and 7 bases for J; bases not matched to a gene: 14. This CDR3 contains 16 residues.

The chain uses TRBV18 and TRBJ1-1; perhaps TRBD1 as D (6 bases). V lost 6 bases to trimming and J lost 0 bases, with 20 bases between them. This CDR3 comprises 17 residues. The V gene's germline CDR1 is KGHSH and CDR2 LQKENI. CDR3: CASSDSRLGWMNTEAFF. The CDR3, as DNA: TGTGCCAGCTCGGACAGCCGACTAGGGTGGATGAACACTGAAGCTTTCTTT.

This clonotype was counted ten times or more. A much larger clone is a single base away; this may be a read error. The chain joins TRBV5-4 to TRBJ2-1; D is perhaps TRBD2 (6 bases). Judging by the DNA end, TRBJ2-7 fits better; the J call may be wrong. The germline gives CDR1 SGHNT, CDR2 YYREEE (reference sequence). The CDR3 spans 15 residues. CDR3 in DNA: TGTGCCAGCAGCTTGGGGACTACTTCCTACAATGAGCAGTACTTC. Protein: CASSLGTTSYNEQYF.